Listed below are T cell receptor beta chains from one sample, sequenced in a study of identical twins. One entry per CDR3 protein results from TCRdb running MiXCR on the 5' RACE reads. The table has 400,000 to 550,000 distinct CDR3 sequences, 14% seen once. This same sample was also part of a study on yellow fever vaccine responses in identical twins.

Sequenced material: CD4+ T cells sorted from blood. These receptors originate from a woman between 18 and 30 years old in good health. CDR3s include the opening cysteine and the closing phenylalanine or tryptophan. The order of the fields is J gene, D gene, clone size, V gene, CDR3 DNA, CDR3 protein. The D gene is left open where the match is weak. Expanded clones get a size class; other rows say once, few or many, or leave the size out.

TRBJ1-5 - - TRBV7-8 TGTGCCAGCAGCTTAGGGGCAGGGTATGAGAGACAGCCCCAGCATTTT CASSLGAGYERQPQHF
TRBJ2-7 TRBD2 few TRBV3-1 TGTGCCAGCAGCCAAGACCGCGGGGGTATCTCCTCCTACGAGCAGTACTTC CASSQDRGGISSYEQYF
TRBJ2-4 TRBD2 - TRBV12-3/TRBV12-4 TGTGCCAGCAGCCCACCGAGCGGGGGTTCTTACATTCGGTACTTC CASSPPSGGSYIRYF
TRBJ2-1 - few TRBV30 TGTGCCTGGGTCAGGTTCTACAATGAGCAGTTCTTC CAWVRFYNEQFF
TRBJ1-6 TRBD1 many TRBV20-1 TGCAGTGCTTTGGGGACAGTTGGATCACCCCTCCACTTT CSALGTVGSPLHF
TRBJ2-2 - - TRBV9 TGTGCCAGCAGACTACAGGTGAACACCGGGGAGCTGTTTTTT CASRLQVNTGELFF
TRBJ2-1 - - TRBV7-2 TGTGCCAGCAGCTTGATGAGGGACTACAATGAGCAGTTCTTC CASSLMRDYNEQFF
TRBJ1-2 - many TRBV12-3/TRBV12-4 TGTGCCAGCAGTTACAGGGACTATGGCTACACCTTC CASSYRDYGYTF
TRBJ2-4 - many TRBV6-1 TGTGCCAGCAGGCCCGGCCAGGGGGCCAAAAACATTCAGTACTTC CASRPGQGAKNIQYF
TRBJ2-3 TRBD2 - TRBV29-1 TGCAGCGCAAGCCTCCGGGAGGGGGTAGGGGATACGCAGTATTTT CSASLREGVGDTQYF
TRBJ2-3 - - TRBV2 TGTGCCAGCAGTGGTAGGCCCCCTTTGGGCACAGATACGCAGTATTTT CASSGRPPLGTDTQYF
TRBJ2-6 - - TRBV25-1 TGTGCCAGCAGTGGTCCCAGACTCTCTGGGGCCAACGTCCTGACTTTC CASSGPRLSGANVLTF
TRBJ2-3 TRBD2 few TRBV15 TGTGCCACCAGCAGGGATTGGGCTAGCGGGGAGGTTACGCAGTATTTT CATSRDWASGEVTQYF
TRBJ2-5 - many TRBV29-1 TGCAGCGTATCGGGACACGCGAGCCAAGAGACCCAGTACTTC CSVSGHASQETQYF
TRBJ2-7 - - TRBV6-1 TGTGCCAGCAGTCGTTCGAAAGGGCTTGGTGAGCAGTACTTC CASSRSKGLGEQYF
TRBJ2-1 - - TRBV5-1 TGCGCCAGCAGCTTGGTGCAGGGGCCTAAGGGCAATGAGCAGTTCTTC CASSLVQGPKGNEQFF
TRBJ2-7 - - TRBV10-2 TGCGCCAGCAGTGAATGGGCAGGGAGGAACTCCTACGAGCAGTACTTC CASSEWAGRNSYEQYF
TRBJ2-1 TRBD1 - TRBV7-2 TGTGCCAGCAGCTTATTGGTAGGGACAGGGTTATACAATGAGCAGTTCTTC CASSLLVGTGLYNEQFF
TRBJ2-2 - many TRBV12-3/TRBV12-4 TGTGCCAGCTGGTCATATGGGACCGGGGAGCTGTTTTTT CASWSYGTGELFF
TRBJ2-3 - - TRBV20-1 TGCTGTGCTAGAGTCAGACAGATGGGTAGCGGCTTAACAGATACGCAGTATTTT CCARVRQMGSGLTDTQYF
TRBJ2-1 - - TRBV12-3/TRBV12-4 TGTGCCAGCAGTTCCGGCAGATTAAGCTCCTACAATGAGCAGTTCTTC CASSSGRLSSYNEQFF
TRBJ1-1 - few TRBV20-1 TGCAGTGCTGCCAGTCGGGTGGGGGCGAACACTGAAGCTTTCTTT CSAASRVGANTEAFF
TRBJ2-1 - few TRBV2 TGTGCCAGCAGTGACGCTCCATACAATGAGCAGTTCTTC CASSDAPYNEQFF
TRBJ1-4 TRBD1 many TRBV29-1 TGCAGCGTTGGACAGGGGAGCGAAAAACTGTTTTTT CSVGQGSEKLFF
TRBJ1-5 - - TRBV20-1 TGCAGTGCTAACCTTGGGGCGGGCAATCAGCCCCAGCATTTT CSANLGAGNQPQHF
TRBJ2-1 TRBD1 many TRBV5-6 TGTGCCAGCAGCCGGACAGGGGGCGGTGAGCAGTTCTTC CASSRTGGGEQFF
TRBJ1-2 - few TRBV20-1 TGCAGTGCTAGATCATCCTATGGCTACACCTTC CSARSSYGYTF